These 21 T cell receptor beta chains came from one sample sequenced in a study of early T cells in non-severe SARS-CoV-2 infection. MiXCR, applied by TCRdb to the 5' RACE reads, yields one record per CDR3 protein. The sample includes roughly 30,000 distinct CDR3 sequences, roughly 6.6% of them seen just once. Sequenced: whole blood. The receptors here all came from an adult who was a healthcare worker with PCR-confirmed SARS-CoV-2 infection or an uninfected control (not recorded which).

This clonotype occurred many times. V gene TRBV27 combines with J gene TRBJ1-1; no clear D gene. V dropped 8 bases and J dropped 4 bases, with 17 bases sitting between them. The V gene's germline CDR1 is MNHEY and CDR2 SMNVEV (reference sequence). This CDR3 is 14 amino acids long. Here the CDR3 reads CASGRAGFSTEAFF. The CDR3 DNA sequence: TGTGCCAGCGGTAGAGCGGGGTTCAGCACTGAAGCTTTCTTT.

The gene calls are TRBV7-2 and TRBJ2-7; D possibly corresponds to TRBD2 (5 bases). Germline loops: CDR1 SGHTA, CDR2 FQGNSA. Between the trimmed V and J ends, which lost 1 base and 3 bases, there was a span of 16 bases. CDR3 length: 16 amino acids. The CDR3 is CASSLVSLGGGYEQYF. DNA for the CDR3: TGTGCCAGCAGCTTAGTATCACTCGGCGGAGGCTACGAGCAGTACTTC.

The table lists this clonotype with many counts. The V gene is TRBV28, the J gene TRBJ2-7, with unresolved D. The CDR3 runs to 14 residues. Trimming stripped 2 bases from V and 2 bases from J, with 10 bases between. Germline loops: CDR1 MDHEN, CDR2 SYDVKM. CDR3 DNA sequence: TGTGCCAGCAGTTTAGAAGGGCCAACCTACGAGCAGTACTTC. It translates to CASSLEGPTYEQYF.

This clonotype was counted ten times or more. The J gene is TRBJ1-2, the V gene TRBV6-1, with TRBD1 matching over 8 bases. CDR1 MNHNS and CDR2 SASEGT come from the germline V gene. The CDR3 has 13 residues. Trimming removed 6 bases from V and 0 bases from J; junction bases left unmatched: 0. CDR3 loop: CASSRGPNYGYTF. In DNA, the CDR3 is TGTGCCAGCAGCAGGGGGCCTAACTATGGCTACACCTTC.

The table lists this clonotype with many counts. The CDR3 reads CASSVGESSYEQYF. DNA for the CDR3: TGTGCCAGCAGCGTAGGGGAGAGTTCCTACGAGCAGTACTTC. This rearrangement joins TRBV9 to TRBJ2-7; the D gene is possibly TRBD2 (5 bases). This CDR3 region has 14 residues. Germline CDR1 SGDLS, CDR2 YYNGEE. V lost 0 bases and J lost 1, with 8 bases in between.

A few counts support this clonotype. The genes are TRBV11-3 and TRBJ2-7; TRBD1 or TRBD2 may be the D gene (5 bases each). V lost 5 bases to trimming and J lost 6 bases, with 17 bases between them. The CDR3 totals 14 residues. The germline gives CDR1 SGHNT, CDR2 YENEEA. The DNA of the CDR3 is TGTGCCAGCAGCCTCGCGGGCACTGGGGCCGAGCAGTACTTC. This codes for CASSLAGTGAEQYF.

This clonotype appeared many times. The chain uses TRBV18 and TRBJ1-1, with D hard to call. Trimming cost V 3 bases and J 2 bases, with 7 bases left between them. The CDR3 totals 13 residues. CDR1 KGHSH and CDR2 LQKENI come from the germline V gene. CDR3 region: CASSPTRNTEAFF. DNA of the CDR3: TGTGCCAGCTCACCGACAAGAAACACTGAAGCTTTCTTT.

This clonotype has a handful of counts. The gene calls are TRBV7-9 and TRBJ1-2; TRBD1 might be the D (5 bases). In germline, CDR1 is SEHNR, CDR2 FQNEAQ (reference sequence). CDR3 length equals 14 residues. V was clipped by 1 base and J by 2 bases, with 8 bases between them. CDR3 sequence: CASSLERGNYGYTF. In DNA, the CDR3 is TGTGCCAGCAGCTTAGAACGGGGGAACTATGGCTACACCTTC.

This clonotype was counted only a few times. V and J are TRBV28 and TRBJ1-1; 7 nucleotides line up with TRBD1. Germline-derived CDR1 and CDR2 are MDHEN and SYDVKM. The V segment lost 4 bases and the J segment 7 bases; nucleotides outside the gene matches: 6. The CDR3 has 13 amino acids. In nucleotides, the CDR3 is TGTGCCAGCAGTTCGACAGGGAAGGTTGAAGCTTTCTTT. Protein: CASSSTGKVEAFF.

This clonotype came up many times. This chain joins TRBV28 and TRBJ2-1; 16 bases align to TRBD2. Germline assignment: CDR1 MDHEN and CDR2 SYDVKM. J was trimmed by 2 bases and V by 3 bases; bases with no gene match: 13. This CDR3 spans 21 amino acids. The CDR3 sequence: CASSFPRFGTSGRVTYNEQFF. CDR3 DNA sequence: TGTGCCAGCAGTTTTCCCCGCTTCGGGACTAGCGGGAGGGTAACCTACAATGAGCAGTTCTTC.

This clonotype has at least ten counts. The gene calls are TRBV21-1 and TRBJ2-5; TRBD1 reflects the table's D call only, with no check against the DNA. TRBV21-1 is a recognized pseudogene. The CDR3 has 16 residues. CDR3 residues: CASSKGRVGGKETQYF. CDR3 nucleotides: TGTGCCAGCAGCAAAGGAAGGGTAGGGGGGAAAGAGACCCAGTACTTC.

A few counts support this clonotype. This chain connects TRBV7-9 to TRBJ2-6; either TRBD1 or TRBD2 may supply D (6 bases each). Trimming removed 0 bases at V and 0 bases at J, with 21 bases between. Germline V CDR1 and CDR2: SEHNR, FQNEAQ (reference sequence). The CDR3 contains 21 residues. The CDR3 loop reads CASSLATSPGAISSGANVLTF. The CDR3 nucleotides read TGTGCCAGCAGCTTAGCCACATCTCCGGGGGCCATTAGCTCTGGGGCCAACGTCCTGACTTTC.

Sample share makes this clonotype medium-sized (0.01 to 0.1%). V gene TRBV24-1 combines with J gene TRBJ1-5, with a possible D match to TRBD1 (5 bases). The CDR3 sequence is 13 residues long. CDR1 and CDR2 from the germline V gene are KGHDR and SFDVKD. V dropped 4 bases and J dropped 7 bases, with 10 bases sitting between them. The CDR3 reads CATSEGVGQPQHF. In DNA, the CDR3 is TGTGCCACCAGTGAAGGGGTGGGACAGCCCCAGCATTTT.

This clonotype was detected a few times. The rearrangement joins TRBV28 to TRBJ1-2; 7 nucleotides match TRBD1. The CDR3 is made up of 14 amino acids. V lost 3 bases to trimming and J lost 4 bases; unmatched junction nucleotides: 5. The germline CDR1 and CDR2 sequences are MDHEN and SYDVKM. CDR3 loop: CASSFTGALYGYTF. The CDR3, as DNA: TGTGCCAGCAGTTTTACAGGGGCGCTCTATGGCTACACCTTC.

This CDR3 is CASSSYRDRVKNIQYF. The CDR3 nucleotides are TGTGCCAGCAGCTCTTACCGAGACAGGGTAAAAAACATTCAGTACTTC. The chain recombines TRBV11-2 with TRBJ2-4; 7 nucleotides align to TRBD1. V shed 4 bases and J 4 bases; nucleotides not matched to a gene: 10. Per germline, CDR1 SGHAT and CDR2 FQNNGV. This CDR3 is 16 amino acids long.

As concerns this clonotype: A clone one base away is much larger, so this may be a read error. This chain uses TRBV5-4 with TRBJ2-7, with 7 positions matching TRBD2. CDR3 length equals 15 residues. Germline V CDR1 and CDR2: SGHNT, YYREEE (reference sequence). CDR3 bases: TGTGTCAGCAGCTTATCGGGAGGACCTGCCTACGAGCAGTACTTC. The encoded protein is CVSSLSGGPAYEQYF.

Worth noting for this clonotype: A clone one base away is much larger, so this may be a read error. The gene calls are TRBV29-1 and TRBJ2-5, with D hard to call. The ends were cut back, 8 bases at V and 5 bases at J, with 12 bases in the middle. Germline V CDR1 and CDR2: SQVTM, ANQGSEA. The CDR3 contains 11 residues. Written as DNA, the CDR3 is TGCAGCCAAAGCCCCGGGGAGACCCAGTACTTC. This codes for CSQSPGETQYF.

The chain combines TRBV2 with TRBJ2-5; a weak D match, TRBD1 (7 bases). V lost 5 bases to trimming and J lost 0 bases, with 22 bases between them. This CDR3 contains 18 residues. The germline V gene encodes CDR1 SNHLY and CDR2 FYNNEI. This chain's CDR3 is CASSFTGETGVNQETQYF. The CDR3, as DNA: TGTGCCAGCAGTTTTACAGGGGAGACGGGAGTCAACCAAGAGACCCAGTACTTC.

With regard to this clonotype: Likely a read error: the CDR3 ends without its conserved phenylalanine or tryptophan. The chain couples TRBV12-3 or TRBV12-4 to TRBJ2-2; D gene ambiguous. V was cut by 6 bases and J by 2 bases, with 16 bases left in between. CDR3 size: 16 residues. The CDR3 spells CASRPSGQRNTGELFL. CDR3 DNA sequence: TGTGCCAGCAGACCCTCGGGCCAAAGAAACACCGGGGAGCTGTTTTTA.

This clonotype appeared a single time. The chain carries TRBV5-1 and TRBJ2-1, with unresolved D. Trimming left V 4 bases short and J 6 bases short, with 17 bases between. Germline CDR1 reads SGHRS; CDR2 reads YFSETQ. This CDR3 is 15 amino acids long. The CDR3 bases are TGCGCCAGCAGCAAAACGAGAGGCCGGTCCAATGAGCAGTTCTTC. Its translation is CASSKTRGRSNEQFF.

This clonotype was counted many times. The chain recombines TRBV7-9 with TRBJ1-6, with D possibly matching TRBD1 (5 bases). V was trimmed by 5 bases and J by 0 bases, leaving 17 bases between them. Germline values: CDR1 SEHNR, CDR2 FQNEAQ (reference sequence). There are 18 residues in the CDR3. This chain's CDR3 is CASSPKGAGSSYNSPLHF. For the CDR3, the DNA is TGTGCCAGCAGCCCCAAAGGGGCAGGAAGCTCCTATAATTCACCCCTCCACTTT.